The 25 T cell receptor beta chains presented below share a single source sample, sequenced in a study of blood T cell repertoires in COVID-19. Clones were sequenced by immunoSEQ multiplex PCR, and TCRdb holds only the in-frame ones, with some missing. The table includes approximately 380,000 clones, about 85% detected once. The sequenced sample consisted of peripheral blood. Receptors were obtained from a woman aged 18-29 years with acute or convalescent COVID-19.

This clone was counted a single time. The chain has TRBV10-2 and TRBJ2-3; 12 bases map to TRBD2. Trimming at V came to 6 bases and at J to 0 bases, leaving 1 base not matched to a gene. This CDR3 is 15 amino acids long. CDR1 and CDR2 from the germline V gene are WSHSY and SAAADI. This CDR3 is CASRLAGGSTDTQYF. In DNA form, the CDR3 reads TGCGCCAGCAGACTAGCGGGGGGTAGCACAGATACGCAGTATTTT.

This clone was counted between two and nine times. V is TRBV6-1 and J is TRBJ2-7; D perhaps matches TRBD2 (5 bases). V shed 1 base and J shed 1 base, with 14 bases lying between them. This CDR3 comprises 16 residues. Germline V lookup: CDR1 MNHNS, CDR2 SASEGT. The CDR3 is CASSEVDMPGSYEQYF. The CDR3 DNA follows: TGTGCCAGCAGTGAAGTGGATATGCCGGGGTCCTACGAGCAGTACTTC.

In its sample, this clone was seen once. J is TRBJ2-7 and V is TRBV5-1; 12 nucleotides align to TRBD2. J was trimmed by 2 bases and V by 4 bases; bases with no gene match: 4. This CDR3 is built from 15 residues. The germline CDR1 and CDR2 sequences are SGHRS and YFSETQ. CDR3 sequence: CASSPLAGGPYEQYF. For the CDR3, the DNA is TGCGCCAGCAGCCCACTAGCGGGGGGACCCTACGAGCAGTACTTC.

The CDR3 protein is CASTGGRGSGNEKPQHF. CDR3 sequence (DNA): TGTGCCAGTACCGGGGGTCGGGGAAGCGGAAACGAGAAGCCCCAGCATTTT. The J gene is TRBJ1-5, the V gene TRBV19; tentative D call: TRBD1 (5 bases). Germline V gene data show CDR1 as LNHDA and CDR2 as SQIVND (reference sequence). The CDR3 contains 17 residues. V lost 7 bases, J lost 8 bases, and 27 bases lay in between.

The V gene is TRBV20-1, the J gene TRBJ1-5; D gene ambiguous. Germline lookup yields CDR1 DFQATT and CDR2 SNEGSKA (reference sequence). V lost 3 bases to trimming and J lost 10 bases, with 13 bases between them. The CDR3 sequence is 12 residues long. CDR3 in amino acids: CSASREPRPQHF. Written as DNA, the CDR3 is TGCAGTGCTAGTCGGGAGCCTCGTCCCCAGCATTTT.

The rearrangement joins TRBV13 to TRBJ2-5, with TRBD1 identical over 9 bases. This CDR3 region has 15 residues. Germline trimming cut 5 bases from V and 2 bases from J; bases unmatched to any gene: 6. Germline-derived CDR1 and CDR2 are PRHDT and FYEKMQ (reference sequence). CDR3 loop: CASSQLDRGQETQYF. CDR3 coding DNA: TGTGCCAGCAGCCAATTGGACAGGGGTCAAGAGACCCAGTACTTC. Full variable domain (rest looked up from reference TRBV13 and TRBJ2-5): AAGVIQSPRHLIKEKRETATLKCYPIPRHDTVYWYQQGPGQDPQFLISFYEKMQSDKGSIPDRFSAQQFSDYHSELNMSSLELGDSALYFCASSQLDRGQETQYFGPGTRLLVL.

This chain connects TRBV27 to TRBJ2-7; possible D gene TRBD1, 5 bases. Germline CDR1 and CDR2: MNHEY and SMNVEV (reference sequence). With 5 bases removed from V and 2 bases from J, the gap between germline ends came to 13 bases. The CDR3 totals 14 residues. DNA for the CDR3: TGTGCCAGCAGTGTACAGGCTACCCCCTACGAGCAGTACTTC. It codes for CASSVQATPYEQYF.

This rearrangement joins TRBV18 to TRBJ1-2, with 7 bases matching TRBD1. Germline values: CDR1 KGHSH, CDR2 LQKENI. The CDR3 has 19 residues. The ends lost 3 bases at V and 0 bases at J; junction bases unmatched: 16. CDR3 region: CASSPILTKGAGSNYGYTF. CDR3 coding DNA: TGTGCCAGCTCACCGATCCTCACAAAGGGGGCCGGGTCTAACTATGGCTACACCTTC.

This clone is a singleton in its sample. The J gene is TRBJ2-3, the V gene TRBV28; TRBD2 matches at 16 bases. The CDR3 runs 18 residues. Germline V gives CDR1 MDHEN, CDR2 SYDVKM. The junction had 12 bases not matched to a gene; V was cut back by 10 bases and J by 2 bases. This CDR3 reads CATSRGLAGGPNTDTQYF. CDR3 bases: TGTGCCACCTCCCGGGGACTAGCGGGAGGGCCCAACACAGATACGCAGTATTTT.

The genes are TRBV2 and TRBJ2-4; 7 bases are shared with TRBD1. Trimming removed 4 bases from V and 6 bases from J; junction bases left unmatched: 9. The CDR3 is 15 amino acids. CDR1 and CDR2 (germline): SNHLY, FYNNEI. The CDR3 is CASSGEGARGNIQYF. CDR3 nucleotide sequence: TGTGCCAGCAGTGGAGAGGGGGCGCGCGGAAACATTCAGTACTTC. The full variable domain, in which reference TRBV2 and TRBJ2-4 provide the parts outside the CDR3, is EPEVTQTPSHQVTQMGQEVILRCVPISNHLYFYWYRQILGQKVEFLVSFYNNEISEKSEIFDDQFSVERPDGSNFTLKIRSTKLEDSAMYFCASSGEGARGNIQYFGAGTRLSVL.

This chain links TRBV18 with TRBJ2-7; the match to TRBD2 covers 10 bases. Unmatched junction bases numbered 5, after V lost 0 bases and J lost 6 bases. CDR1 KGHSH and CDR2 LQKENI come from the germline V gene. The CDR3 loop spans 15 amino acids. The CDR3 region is CASSPPSSGSGEQYF. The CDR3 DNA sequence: TGTGCCAGCTCACCACCGTCTAGCGGGAGTGGCGAGCAGTACTTC.

The CDR3 bases are TGTGCCAGCAGTTTATCCGCGTCAGGGGCGAGGGGCTACACCTTC. This sequence encodes CASSLSASGARGYTF. The rearrangement uses TRBV27 and TRBJ1-2; D might be TRBD1 (6 bases). Germline V CDR1 and CDR2: MNHEY, SMNVEV (reference sequence). Trimming pared 0 bases from V and 8 bases from J, leaving 16 bases between. The CDR3 loop spans 15 amino acids.

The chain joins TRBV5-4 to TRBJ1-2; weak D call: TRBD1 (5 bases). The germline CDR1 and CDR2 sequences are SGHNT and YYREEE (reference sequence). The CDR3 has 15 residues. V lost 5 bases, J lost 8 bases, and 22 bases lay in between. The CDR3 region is CASRDGVSGERGYTF. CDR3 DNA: TGTGCCAGCAGAGATGGTGTTTCGGGGGAGAGGGGCTACACCTTC.

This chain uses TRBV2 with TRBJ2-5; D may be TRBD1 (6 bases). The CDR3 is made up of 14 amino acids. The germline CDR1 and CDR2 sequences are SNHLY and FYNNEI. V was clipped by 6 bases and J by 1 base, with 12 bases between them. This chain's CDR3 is CASRAGQSQETQYF. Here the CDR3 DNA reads TGTGCCAGCAGGGCTGGACAGTCCCAAGAGACCCAGTACTTC.

This CDR3 is CASSTQGNPPFGYTF. The CDR3 region has the DNA TGTGCCAGCAGCACCCAGGGGAATCCGCCCTTTGGCTACACCTTC. The chain recombines TRBV14 with TRBJ1-2; D perhaps matches TRBD1 (6 bases). In germline, CDR1 is SGHDN, CDR2 FVKESK. V was pared by 5 bases and J by 7 bases, with 20 bases between. The CDR3 loop spans 15 amino acids.

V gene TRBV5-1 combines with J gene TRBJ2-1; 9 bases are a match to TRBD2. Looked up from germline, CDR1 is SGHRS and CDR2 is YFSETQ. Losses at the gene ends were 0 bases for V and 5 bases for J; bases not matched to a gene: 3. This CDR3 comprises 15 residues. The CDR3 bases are TGCGCCAGCAGCTTGGGGCTAGCGGGAAACAATGAGCAGTTCTTC. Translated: CASSLGLAGNNEQFF.

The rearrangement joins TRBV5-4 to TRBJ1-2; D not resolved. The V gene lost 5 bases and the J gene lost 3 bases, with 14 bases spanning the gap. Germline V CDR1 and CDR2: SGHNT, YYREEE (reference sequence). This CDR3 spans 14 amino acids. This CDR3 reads CASRRLEWYYGYTF. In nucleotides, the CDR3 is TGTGCCAGCAGGAGGCTGGAGTGGTACTATGGCTACACCTTC. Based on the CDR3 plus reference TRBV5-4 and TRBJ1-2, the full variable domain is ETGVTQSPTHLIKTRGQQVTLRCSSQSGHNTVSWYQQALGQGPQFIFQYYREEENGRGNFPPRFSGLQFPNYSSELNVNALELDDSALYLCASRRLEWYYGYTFGSGTRLTVV.

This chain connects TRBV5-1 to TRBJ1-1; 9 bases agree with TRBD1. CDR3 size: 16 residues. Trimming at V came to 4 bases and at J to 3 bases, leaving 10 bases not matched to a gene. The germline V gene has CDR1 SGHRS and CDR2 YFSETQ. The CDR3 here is CASSRTPQGADTEAFF. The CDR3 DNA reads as TGCGCCAGCAGCCGAACTCCACAGGGGGCGGACACTGAAGCTTTCTTT.

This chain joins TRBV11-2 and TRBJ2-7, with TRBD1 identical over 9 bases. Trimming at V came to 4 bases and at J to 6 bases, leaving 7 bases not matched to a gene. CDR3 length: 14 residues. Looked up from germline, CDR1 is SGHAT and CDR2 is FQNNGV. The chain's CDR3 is CASSSSGQGSEQYF. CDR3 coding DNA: TGTGCCAGCAGCTCCTCGGGACAGGGAAGCGAGCAGTACTTC.

The CDR3 loop is CASSLPRDDYGYTF. The CDR3 region has the DNA TGTGCCAGCAGTTTACCCAGGGATGACTATGGCTACACCTTC. The chain is built from TRBV28 and TRBJ1-2, with D perhaps matching TRBD1 (5 bases). This CDR3 is built from 14 residues. V lost 2 bases, J lost 3 bases, and 10 bases lay in between. Per germline, CDR1 MDHEN and CDR2 SYDVKM.

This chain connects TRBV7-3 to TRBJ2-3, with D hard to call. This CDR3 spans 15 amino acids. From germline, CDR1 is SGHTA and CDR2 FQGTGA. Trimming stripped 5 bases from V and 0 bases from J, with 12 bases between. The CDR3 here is CASSRSGVSTDTQYF. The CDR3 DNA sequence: TGTGCCAGCAGCCGTTCGGGTGTTAGCACAGATACGCAGTATTTT. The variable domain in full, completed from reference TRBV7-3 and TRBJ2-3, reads GAGVSQTPSNKVTEKGKYVELRCDPISGHTALYWYRQSLGQGPEFLIYFQGTGAADDSGLPNDRFFAVRPEGSVSTLKIQRTERGDSAVYLCASSRSGVSTDTQYFGPGTRLTVL.

The CDR3 loop reads CASSPQESSYEQYF. In DNA form, the CDR3 reads TGTGCCAGCAGTCCACAGGAGAGCTCCTACGAGCAGTACTTC. The rearrangement joins TRBV7-9 to TRBJ2-7, with D maybe TRBD1 (5 bases). Trimming removed 6 bases from V and 0 bases from J, with 12 bases in between. Germline V CDR1 and CDR2: SEHNR, FQNEAQ (reference sequence). This CDR3 has 14 residues.

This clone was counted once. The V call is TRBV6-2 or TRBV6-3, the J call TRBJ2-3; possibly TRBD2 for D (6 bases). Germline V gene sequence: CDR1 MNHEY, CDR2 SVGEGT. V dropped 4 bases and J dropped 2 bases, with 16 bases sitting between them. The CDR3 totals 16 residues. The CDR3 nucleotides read TGTGCCAGCAGTTCTCCCCGTTGGCGGGACACAGATACGCAGTATTTT. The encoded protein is CASSSPRWRDTDTQYF.

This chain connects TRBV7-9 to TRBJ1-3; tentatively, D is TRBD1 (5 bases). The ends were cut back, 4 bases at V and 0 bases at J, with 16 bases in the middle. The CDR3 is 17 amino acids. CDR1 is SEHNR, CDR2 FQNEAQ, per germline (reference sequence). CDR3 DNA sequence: TGTGCCAGCAGCTCGAGTGACAGACTCGTCTCTGGAAACACCATATATTTT. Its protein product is CASSSSDRLVSGNTIYF.

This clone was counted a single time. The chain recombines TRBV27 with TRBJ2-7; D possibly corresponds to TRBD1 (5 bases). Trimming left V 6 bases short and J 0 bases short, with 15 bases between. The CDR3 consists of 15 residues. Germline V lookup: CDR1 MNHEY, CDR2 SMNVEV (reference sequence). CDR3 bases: TGTGCCAGCAGGGCGGTAGGGGTCTTCTCCTACGAGCAGTACTTC. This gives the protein CASRAVGVFSYEQYF.